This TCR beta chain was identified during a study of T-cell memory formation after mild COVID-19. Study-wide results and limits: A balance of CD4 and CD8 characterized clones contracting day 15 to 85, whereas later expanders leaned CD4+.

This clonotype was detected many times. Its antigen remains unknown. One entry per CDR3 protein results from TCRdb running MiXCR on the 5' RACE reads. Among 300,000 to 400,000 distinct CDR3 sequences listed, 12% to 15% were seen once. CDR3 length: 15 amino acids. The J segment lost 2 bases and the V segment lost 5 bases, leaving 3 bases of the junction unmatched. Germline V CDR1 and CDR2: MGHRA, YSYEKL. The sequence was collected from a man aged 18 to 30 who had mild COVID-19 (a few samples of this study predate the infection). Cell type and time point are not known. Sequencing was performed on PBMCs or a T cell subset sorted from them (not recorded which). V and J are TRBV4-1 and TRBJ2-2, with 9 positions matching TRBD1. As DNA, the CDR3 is TGCGCCAGCAGCAAGACAGGGGGAAACACCGGGGAGCTGTTTTTT. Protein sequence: CASSKTGGNTGELFF.